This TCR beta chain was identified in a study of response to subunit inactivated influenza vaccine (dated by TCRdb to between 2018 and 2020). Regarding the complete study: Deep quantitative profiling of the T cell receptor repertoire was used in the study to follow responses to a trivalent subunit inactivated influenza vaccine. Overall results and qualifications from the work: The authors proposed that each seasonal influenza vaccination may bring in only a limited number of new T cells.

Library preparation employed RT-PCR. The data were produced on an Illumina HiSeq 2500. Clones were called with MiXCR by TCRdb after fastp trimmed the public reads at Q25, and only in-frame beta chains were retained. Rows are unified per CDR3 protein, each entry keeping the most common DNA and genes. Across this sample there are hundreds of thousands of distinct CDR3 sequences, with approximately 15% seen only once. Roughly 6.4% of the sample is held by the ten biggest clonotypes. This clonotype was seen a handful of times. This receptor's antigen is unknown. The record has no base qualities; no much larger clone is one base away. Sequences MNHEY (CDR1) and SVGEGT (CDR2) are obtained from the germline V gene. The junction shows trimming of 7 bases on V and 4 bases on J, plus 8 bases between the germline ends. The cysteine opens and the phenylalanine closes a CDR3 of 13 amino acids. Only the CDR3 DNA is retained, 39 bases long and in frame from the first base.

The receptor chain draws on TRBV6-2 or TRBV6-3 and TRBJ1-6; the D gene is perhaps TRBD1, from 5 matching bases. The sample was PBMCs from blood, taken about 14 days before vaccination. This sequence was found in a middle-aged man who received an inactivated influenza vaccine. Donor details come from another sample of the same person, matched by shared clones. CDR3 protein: CASTTAYNSPLHF. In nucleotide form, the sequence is TGTGCCAGCACGACAGCTTATAATTCACCCCTCCACTTT.